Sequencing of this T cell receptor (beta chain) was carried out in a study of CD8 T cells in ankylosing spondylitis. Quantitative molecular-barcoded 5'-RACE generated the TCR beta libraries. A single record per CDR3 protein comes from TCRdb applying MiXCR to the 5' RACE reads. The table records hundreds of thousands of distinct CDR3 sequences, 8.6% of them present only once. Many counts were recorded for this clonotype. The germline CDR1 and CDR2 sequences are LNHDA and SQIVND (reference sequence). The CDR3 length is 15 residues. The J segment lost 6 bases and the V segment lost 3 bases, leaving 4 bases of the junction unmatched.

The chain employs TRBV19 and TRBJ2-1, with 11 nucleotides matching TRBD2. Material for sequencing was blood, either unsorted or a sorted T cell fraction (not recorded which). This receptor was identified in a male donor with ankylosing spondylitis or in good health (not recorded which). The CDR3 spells CASSMGSGGANEQFF. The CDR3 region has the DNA TGTGCCAGTAGTATGGGTAGCGGGGGGGCCAATGAGCAGTTCTTC.